This entry lists 30 T cell receptor beta chains sequenced from one sample in a study of cytomegalovirus exposure and HLA in healthy donors. Use of 60 Vbeta and 13 Jbeta primers characterized the PCR. The method was immunoSEQ multiplex PCR; TCRdb's version includes in-frame clones alone and lacks a portion of them. The sample has approximately 93,000 clones, 82% seen once. Sequencing was carried out using PBMCs. The origin of the receptors is a man aged 45-65 years in good health and CMV-seronegative.

This chain connects TRBV5-1 to TRBJ1-4; 9 bases align to TRBD1. CDR3 length equals 16 residues. Germline CDR1 SGHRS, CDR2 YFSETQ. The V gene end was trimmed by 4 bases and the J gene end by 5 bases; junction bases not matched to a gene: 9. CDR3 DNA: TGCGCCAGCAGCCCCGGGGGACAGGGAGGCAATGAAAAACTGTTTTTT. It codes for CASSPGGQGGNEKLFF.

This clone has a handful of counts. This chain's CDR3 is CASSLRREAGNTIYF. The CDR3 bases are TGTGCCAGCAGCTTACGCCGGGAAGCTGGAAACACCATATATTTT. This chain connects TRBV7-8 to TRBJ1-3, with D hard to call. CDR3 size: 15 residues. From germline, CDR1 is SGHVS and CDR2 FQNEAQ. V shed 2 bases and J shed 2 bases, with 10 bases lying between them. Full variable domain (missing parts from reference TRBV7-8 and TRBJ1-3): GAGVSQSPRYKVAKRGQDVALRCDPISGHVSLFWYQQALGQGPEFLTYFQNEAQLDKSGLPSDRFFAERPEGSVSTLKIQRTQQEDSAVYLCASSLRREAGNTIYFGEGSWLTVV.

The chain recombines TRBV30 with TRBJ2-7; 9 nucleotides match TRBD2. This CDR3 contains 16 residues. Germline V gene lookup returns CDR1 GTSNPN and CDR2 SVGIG (reference sequence). Unmatched junction bases numbered 10, after V lost 2 bases and J lost 2 bases. The CDR3 bases are TGTGCCTGGAGTAGTAGCGGGAGAAATTATACCTACGAGCAGTACTTC. This sequence encodes CAWSSSGRNYTYEQYF.

The chain has TRBV5-1 and TRBJ2-5; 12 nucleotides match TRBD2. V was pared by 4 bases and J by 5 bases, with 9 bases of the junction left unmatched. This CDR3 contains 16 residues. CDR1 is SGHRS, CDR2 YFSETQ, per germline. The CDR3 coding sequence is TGCGCCAGCAGCCGGACTAGCGGGGAGCCTGGGGAGACCCAGTACTTC. It yields the protein CASSRTSGEPGETQYF.

Details on this clone: Distinct nucleotide sequences in the sample also encode this CDR3. The rearrangement uses TRBV6-1 and TRBJ1-4; TRBD1 matches at 7 bases. With V trimmed by 6 bases and J by 5 bases, 6 bases remained unmatched. Germline CDR1 reads MNHNS; CDR2 reads SASEGT. CDR3 length equals 14 residues. The CDR3 protein is CASSGPGQNEKLFF. The CDR3 bases are TGTGCCAGCAGCGGTCCGGGACAGAATGAAAAACTGTTTTTT.

Concerning this clone itself: Other DNA sequences from this sample encode an identical CDR3 as well. This rearrangement joins TRBV9 to TRBJ2-7; 9 positions match TRBD2. V lost 0 bases and J lost 4; bases outside the gene matches: 5. CDR1 is SGDLS, CDR2 YYNGEE, per germline. This CDR3 comprises 15 residues. CDR3 sequence: CASSVEGLAVYEQYF. For the CDR3, the DNA is TGTGCCAGCAGCGTAGAGGGACTAGCCGTTTACGAGCAGTACTTC.

The gene calls are TRBV6-5 and TRBJ1-2, with D perhaps TRBD1 (5 bases). Trimming took off 2 bases at V and 0 bases at J, with 10 bases between the two ends. This CDR3 contains 15 residues. Looked up from germline, CDR1 is MNHEY and CDR2 is SVGAGI. The CDR3 spells CASSYDLGPNYGYTF. The CDR3 DNA is TGTGCCAGCAGTTACGATCTGGGGCCTAACTATGGCTACACCTTC.

This clone was found a few times. The genes are TRBV7-6 and TRBJ1-4; TRBD1 might be the D (6 bases). Trimming left V 5 bases short and J 7 bases short, with 14 bases between. This CDR3 has 14 amino acids. Per the germline V gene, CDR1 is SGHVS and CDR2 is FNYEAQ. The CDR3 DNA is TGTGCCAGCAGCCTCGACAGGAGATCTGAAAAACTGTTTTTT. Translating gives CASSLDRRSEKLFF.

This clone appeared a few times. This chain uses TRBV19 with TRBJ1-5; D is undetermined. The CDR3 has 15 residues. V was trimmed by 3 bases and J by 2 bases, leaving 11 bases between them. Germline V gives CDR1 LNHDA, CDR2 SQIVND (reference sequence). The DNA of the CDR3 is TGTGCCAGTAGTATTTTGGGAGGACGCAATCAGCCCCAGCATTTT. It yields the protein CASSILGGRNQPQHF.

This clone has just one count. This chain uses TRBV6-1 with TRBJ2-7; a weak D match, TRBD2 (5 bases). Germline V gene lookup returns CDR1 MNHNS and CDR2 SASEGT. This CDR3 region has 14 residues. With 8 bases removed from V and 4 bases from J, the gap between germline ends came to 18 bases. The CDR3 reads CASRADNERYEQYF. The DNA for the CDR3 is TGTGCCAGCCGGGCGGATAACGAGCGGTACGAGCAGTACTTC.

CDR3 DNA sequence: TGCGCCAGCAGCCAAGGTCTAGCGGGGGTAACCTACGAGCAGTACTTC. Translated, it gives CASSQGLAGVTYEQYF. The chain recombines TRBV4-1 with TRBJ2-7, with TRBD2 identical over 10 bases. The CDR3 sequence is 16 residues long. The V gene's germline CDR1 is MGHRA and CDR2 YSYEKL. The V gene end was trimmed by 1 base and the J gene end by 2 bases; junction bases not matched to a gene: 5.

The genes are TRBV10-3 and TRBJ2-1; D perhaps matches TRBD2 (6 bases). The V end was cut by 4 bases, the J end by 3 bases, with 28 bases between. CDR1 and CDR2 (germline): ENHRY, SYGVKD. The CDR3 has 20 residues. The CDR3 region is CAISGRLGQGESSGYNEQFF. DNA for the CDR3: TGTGCCATCAGTGGACGACTTGGGCAGGGCGAGAGTAGCGGCTACAATGAGCAGTTCTTC.

The sample holds one count of this clone. V usage is TRBV4-1 and J usage is TRBJ2-3, with D perhaps matching TRBD2 (5 bases). The CDR3 length is 16 residues. Germline V gives CDR1 MGHRA, CDR2 YSYEKL. V was cut by 0 bases and J by 2 bases, with 12 bases left in between. CDR3 in DNA: TGCGCCAGCAGCCAAGATAGGGAGAGGTCCACAGATACGCAGTATTTT. As protein: CASSQDRERSTDTQYF.

V gene TRBV6-5 combines with J gene TRBJ2-2; 7 positions match TRBD1. Germline V gives CDR1 MNHEY, CDR2 SVGAGI. V lost 8 bases, J lost 2 bases, and 2 bases stayed unmatched. This CDR3 has 13 amino acids. The CDR3 spells CASYRGNTGELFF. CDR3 in DNA: TGTGCCAGCTACAGGGGAAACACCGGGGAGCTGTTTTTT.

This chain joins TRBV7-9 and TRBJ2-1, with TRBD1 matching 8 bases. Germline V gene data show CDR1 as SEHNR and CDR2 as FQNEAQ (reference sequence). The ends lost 5 bases at V and 2 bases at J; junction bases unmatched: 8. The CDR3 is 16 residues long. The CDR3 nucleotides are TGTGCCAGCAGCCCCGCAGGGGGACAGGCCTACAATGAGCAGTTCTTC. This translates into CASSPAGGQAYNEQFF.

V gene TRBV21-1 combines with J gene TRBJ2-3; TRBD2, the table's D call, was not compared with the DNA. TRBV21-1 is annotated as a pseudogene. The CDR3 runs to 16 residues. The CDR3 sequence is CASSPREKGLTDTQYF. CDR3 in DNA: TGTGCCAGCAGCCCCCGGGAGAAGGGGCTCACAGATACGCAGTATTTT.

This chain joins TRBV29-1 and TRBJ2-3, with 7 bases identical to TRBD1. CDR1 SQVTM and CDR2 ANQGSEA come from the germline V gene. The CDR3 contains 12 residues. After removal of 8 bases from V and 3 bases from J, the junction contained 5 bases not matched to a gene. For the CDR3, the DNA is TGCAGCTCCACAGGGGTTACAGATACGCAGTATTTT. Protein product: CSSTGVTDTQYF.

The CDR3 loop reads CASSPRDRGYGYTF. The CDR3 DNA reads as TGTGCCAGCAGTCCCCGGGACAGGGGCTATGGCTACACCTTC. The chain is built from TRBV6-5 and TRBJ1-2, with 10 nucleotides matching TRBD1. The CDR3 has 14 amino acids. The V gene's germline CDR1 is MNHEY and CDR2 SVGAGI. The trim removed 5 bases at V and 4 bases at J, leaving 4 bases unmatched.

The sample holds a few counts of this clone. This chain links TRBV7-6 with TRBJ2-1; TRBD2 is a possible D gene (6 bases). The germline V gene encodes CDR1 SGHVS and CDR2 FNYEAQ. V dropped 0 bases and J dropped 9 bases, with 12 bases sitting between them. This CDR3 region has 14 residues. In DNA, the CDR3 is TGTGCCAGCAGCTTAGCGGCCGGGAGCAGTGAGCAGTTCTTC. Amino acids: CASSLAAGSSEQFF.

V is TRBV28 and J is TRBJ2-7, with a weak D call TRBD1 (5 bases). This CDR3 has 13 amino acids. V lost 2 bases and J 5 bases, leaving 10 bases between the germline ends. Germline V CDR1 and CDR2: MDHEN, SYDVKM. In nucleotides, the CDR3 is TGTGCCAGCAGTTTAGCCAGGGCCAACGAGCAGTACTTC. The encoded protein is CASSLARANEQYF.

The chain employs TRBV28 and TRBJ2-5, with a weak D call TRBD2 (6 bases). V lost 3 bases, J lost 7 bases, and 15 bases lay in between. CDR3 length: 14 amino acids. Germline V gene sequence: CDR1 MDHEN, CDR2 SYDVKM. CDR3 DNA sequence: TGTGCCAGCAGTTTGCCGTTCGTGGGGGGGACCCAGTACTTC. It specifies CASSLPFVGGTQYF.

The chain recombines TRBV25-1 with TRBJ2-1; 13 bases are shared with TRBD2. V trimming: 0 bases; J trimming: 6 bases; junction bases outside the gene matches: 2. Germline CDR1 and CDR2: MGHDK and SYGVNS. CDR3 length: 16 amino acids. Here the CDR3 DNA reads TGTGCCAGCAGTGAATACACTAGCGGGAGGGCCAATGAGCAGTTCTTC. Translation gives CASSEYTSGRANEQFF. Based on the CDR3 plus reference TRBV25-1 and TRBJ2-1, the full variable domain is EADIYQTPRYLVIGTGKKITLECSQTMGHDKMYWYQQDPGMELHLIHYSYGVNSTEKGDLSSESTVSRIRTEHFPLTLESARPSHTSQYLCASSEYTSGRANEQFFGPGTRLTVL.

The chain employs TRBV4-3 and TRBJ1-6; D is undetermined. The V and J ends lost 0 bases and 9 bases respectively, with 12 bases between them. The CDR3 loop spans 15 amino acids. Germline CDR1 is LGHNA and CDR2 is YSLEER. The DNA of the CDR3 is TGCGCCAGCAGCCAAGATCAGGAGGGAGGTTCACCCCTCCACTTT. Protein product: CASSQDQEGGSPLHF.

This clone appeared a few times. The chain links TRBV4-1 to TRBJ1-4; 9 nucleotides align to TRBD1. Germline CDR1 and CDR2: MGHRA and YSYEKL. V lost 3 bases to trimming and J lost 4 bases; unmatched junction nucleotides: 9. The CDR3 loop spans 17 amino acids. The CDR3 reads CASSHPPGTGFNEKLFF. The CDR3 bases are TGCGCCAGCAGCCACCCCCCGGGGACAGGGTTTAATGAAAAACTGTTTTTT.

This chain joins TRBV29-1 and TRBJ1-1; D is unresolved. CDR3 length equals 14 residues. The germline V gene encodes CDR1 SQVTM and CDR2 ANQGSEA. V lost 2 bases, J lost 5 bases, and 15 bases lay in between. The CDR3 here is CSVETGSEWTEAFF. The CDR3 DNA is TGCAGCGTTGAAACCGGGAGTGAGTGGACTGAAGCTTTCTTT.

The chain uses TRBV27 and TRBJ1-5, with unresolved D. This CDR3 has 13 residues. The germline V and J ends were trimmed by 2 bases and 5 bases, with 7 bases remaining between them. Germline-derived CDR1 and CDR2 are MNHEY and SMNVEV (reference sequence). The CDR3 sequence: CASSLEPDQPQHF. The CDR3 DNA sequence: TGTGCCAGCAGTTTAGAGCCCGATCAGCCCCAGCATTTT.

V and J are TRBV28 and TRBJ2-3, with 7 bases fitting TRBD1. The CDR3 sequence is 18 residues long. J lost 2 bases, V lost 6 bases, and 17 bases had no gene match. Looked up from germline, CDR1 is MDHEN and CDR2 is SYDVKM. The chain's CDR3 is CASRPRDSSTSITDTQYF. The CDR3 DNA reads as TGTGCCAGCAGACCCCGGGACAGCTCCACTTCTATCACAGATACGCAGTATTTT.

The gene calls are TRBV9 and TRBJ2-2; D is uncertain. In germline, CDR1 is SGDLS, CDR2 YYNGEE. Trimming left V 6 bases short and J 3 bases short, with 12 bases between. CDR3 length: 14 residues. The DNA of the CDR3 is TGTGCCAGCACCCCACCCTCAGACACCGGGGAGCTGTTTTTT. It yields the protein CASTPPSDTGELFF.

The chain combines TRBV5-1 with TRBJ2-2, with unresolved D. CDR1 is SGHRS and CDR2 is YFSETQ in the germline V gene. The CDR3 contains 13 residues. The ends were cut back, 5 bases at V and 3 bases at J, with 8 bases in the middle. The CDR3 sequence is CASSPQDTGELFF. CDR3 DNA sequence: TGCGCCAGCAGTCCCCAGGACACCGGGGAGCTGTTTTTT.

The chain carries TRBV7-2 and TRBJ2-2, with 10 bases fitting TRBD2. Trimming cost V 5 bases and J 2 bases; bases outside gene matches: 5. This CDR3 has 16 amino acids. Germline V gene lookup returns CDR1 SGHTA and CDR2 FQGNSA. CDR3: CASSPRLAGNTGELFF. CDR3 DNA sequence: TGTGCCAGCAGCCCAAGACTAGCGGGTAACACCGGGGAGCTGTTTTTT.